This T cell receptor beta chain was sequenced in a study of shared clonotypes between healthy human individuals. For the study at large: The plates for each donor numbered three CD4 naive, three CD4 memory, two CD8 naive and one CD8 memory.

Points from the study as a whole: Non-shared clonotypes displayed generation probabilities falling below those of clonotypes present in all four donors.

A remark on this clone: Its antigen is unknown.

DNA at about 210 ng, 30,000 or so T cell genomes, went into sorted-subset replicate PCRs. Repertoires were generated with immunoSEQ multiplex PCR, while TCRdb's copy carries only in-frame clones and drops some. Of about 1.5 million clones listed, approximately 98% are singletons. CDR3 size: 17 residues. The ends were cut back, 3 bases at V and 9 bases at J, with 24 bases in the middle. The germline CDR1 and CDR2 sequences are MDHEN and SYDVKM. The chain recombines TRBV28 with TRBJ1-5; TRBD1 is a possible D gene (6 bases). Sequencing was performed on naive CD4+ T cells sorted from blood. The sample's subset: CD45RA+ positively selected. This TCR was sampled from a man aged 25 to 40 in good health. CDR3 loop: CASSLTQGLGIDLPQHF. For the CDR3, the DNA is TGTGCCAGCAGTTTGACTCAGGGGTTGGGGATTGATCTGCCCCAGCATTTT.